This TCR beta chain was captured by sequencing in a study of CD8 T cells in Susac syndrome. With random hexamers, reverse transcription was performed on about 0.45 to 1 ug of RNA. In TCRdb, the immunoSEQ multiplex PCR reads were re-called with MiXCR into one record per CDR3 protein. The sample has about 140,000 distinct CDR3 sequences, roughly 94% seen once. The CDR3 sequence is 18 residues long. In germline, CDR1 is KGHSH, CDR2 LQKENI. V lost 5 bases to trimming and J lost 0 bases; unmatched junction nucleotides: 9. The chain recombines TRBV18 with TRBJ2-6; TRBD2 matches 8 bases. Sequences were obtained from CD4+ T cells from PBMCs. The TCR sequence derives from a human donor with Susac syndrome. The CDR3 sequence is CASSGLASSISGANVLTF. The CDR3, as DNA: TGTGCCAGCTCAGGACTAGCTAGCTCCATCTCTGGGGCCAACGTCCTGACTTTC.